These 19 T cell receptor beta chains share one sample of origin, sequenced in a study of T cell repertoires in cytomegalovirus infection. MiXCR was run by TCRdb on the reads, yielding one entry per CDR3 protein. The table includes 250,000 to 350,000 distinct CDR3 sequences, roughly 24% detected once. The sample comprised PBMCs. The receptors were gathered from a human donor in good health (CMV status not recorded). Some clones in this sample may be carry-over from other donors' samples.

The chain employs TRBV28 and TRBJ2-2; D ambiguous. The CDR3 has 15 residues. Germline-derived CDR1 and CDR2 are MDHEN and SYDVKM. Trimming stripped 5 bases from V and 6 bases from J, with 16 bases between. CDR3 amino acids: CASSRTGISSGELFF. DNA for the CDR3: TGTGCCAGCAGTCGGACGGGTATATCCTCCGGGGAGCTGTTTTTT.

There are a few counts of this clonotype. V gene TRBV12-3 or TRBV12-4 combines with J gene TRBJ1-5; 8 bases fit TRBD1. The ends lost 5 bases at V and 5 bases at J; junction bases unmatched: 5. CDR3 size: 14 residues. The CDR3 sequence is CASSRTGSDQPQHF. The DNA of the CDR3 is TGTGCCAGCAGTCGGACAGGGTCGGATCAGCCCCAGCATTTT.

This clonotype was found a few times. The rearrangement joins TRBV12-5 to TRBJ2-1; perhaps D is TRBD1 or TRBD2 (5 bases each). The V and J ends lost 0 bases and 4 bases respectively, with 16 bases between them. CDR1 is LGHNT, CDR2 FRNRAP, per germline. There are 17 residues in the CDR3. CDR3 sequence (DNA): TGTGCTAGTGGTTTGGTAAGCAGGGACGGAGCATACAATGAGCAGTTCTTC. Encoded protein: CASGLVSRDGAYNEQFF.

The chain couples TRBV5-5 to TRBJ2-7; 7 bases agree with TRBD1. Germline values: CDR1 SGHKS, CDR2 YYEKEE (reference sequence). The CDR3 contains 14 residues. V shed 4 bases, J shed 3 bases, and the junction held 7 bases outside the gene matches. DNA for the CDR3: TGTGCCAGCAGCCGGGACAGCTTCAACTACGAGCAGTACTTC. This gives the protein CASSRDSFNYEQYF.

This chain connects TRBV6-2 or TRBV6-3 to TRBJ2-3; TRBD2 might be the D (6 bases). There are 16 residues in the CDR3. The ends were cut back, 6 bases at V and 5 bases at J, with 21 bases in the middle. Germline V gene data show CDR1 as MNHEY and CDR2 as SVGEGT. Here the CDR3 DNA reads TGTGCCAGCAGATTTTCCGGGACCGCCGGGGGAGATACGCAGTATTTT. It codes for CASRFSGTAGGDTQYF.

This clonotype was detected a few times. The chain combines TRBV12-3 or TRBV12-4 with TRBJ1-1, with D possibly being TRBD1 (6 bases). Trimming pared 4 bases from V and 1 base from J, leaving 16 bases between. CDR3 length equals 16 residues. CDR3 residues: CASSYDPGHPNTEAFF. Here the CDR3 DNA reads TGTGCCAGCAGTTACGATCCGGGACACCCGAACACTGAAGCTTTCTTT.

Only a few counts were recorded for this clonotype. V gene TRBV7-3 combines with J gene TRBJ1-1; D gene unclear. Per the germline V gene, CDR1 is SGHTA and CDR2 is FQGTGA. This CDR3 has 12 residues. The germline V and J ends were trimmed by 6 bases and 7 bases, with 12 bases remaining between them. CDR3 nucleotides: TGTGCCAGCAGTGGTTACGGTCATGAAGCTTTCTTT. Amino acids: CASSGYGHEAFF.

This clonotype was detected a few times. V and J are TRBV20-1 and TRBJ2-2, with 7 bases aligning to TRBD1. This CDR3 has 17 residues. The ends lost 5 bases at V and 0 bases at J; junction bases unmatched: 12. The germline V gene has CDR1 DFQATT and CDR2 SNEGSKA (reference sequence). The CDR3 coding sequence is TGCAGTGCTCACCGCTCGACAGGGACCTCGAACACCGGGGAGCTGTTTTTT. This sequence encodes CSAHRSTGTSNTGELFF.

The J gene is TRBJ1-1, the V gene TRBV28; 8 nucleotides align to TRBD1. V was pared by 4 bases and J by 10 bases, with 8 bases of the junction left unmatched. This CDR3 region has 13 residues. The germline gives CDR1 MDHEN, CDR2 SYDVKM. The CDR3 region has the DNA TGTGCCAGCAGTTCGACAGGGGTAGTGCCAGCTTTCTTT. This gives the protein CASSSTGVVPAFF.

At least ten counts were recorded for this clonotype. This CDR3 reads CASSPSSGRANEQYF. The CDR3 DNA reads as TGTGCCAGCAGTCCGTCGAGCGGGAGGGCCAACGAGCAGTACTTC. The chain employs TRBV12-3 or TRBV12-4 and TRBJ2-7; 10 bases match TRBD2. The CDR3 length is 15 residues. V was pared by 5 bases and J by 5 bases, with 9 bases of the junction left unmatched.

This clonotype was recorded a few times. CDR3 protein: CASSPTFRDSDTDTQYF. CDR3 bases: TGTGCCAGCTCACCTACCTTTCGGGACTCCGACACAGATACGCAGTATTTT. This chain links TRBV18 with TRBJ2-3, with D possibly being TRBD2 (6 bases). Looked up from germline, CDR1 is KGHSH and CDR2 is LQKENI. This CDR3 has 17 amino acids. V was trimmed by 3 bases and J by 2 bases, leaving 18 bases between them.

The V gene is TRBV6-2 or TRBV6-3, the J gene TRBJ2-5; the D gene is possibly TRBD1 (5 bases). This CDR3 comprises 13 residues. Per germline, CDR1 MNHEY and CDR2 SVGEGT. Trimming cost V 7 bases and J 2 bases, with 11 bases left between them. CDR3 sequence: CASIGTGQETQYF. CDR3 sequence (DNA): TGTGCCAGCATCGGCACAGGACAAGAGACCCAGTACTTC.

This clonotype was observed a few times. The chain links TRBV11-1 to TRBJ2-1, with TRBD2 as a possible D gene (6 bases). From germline, CDR1 is SGHAT and CDR2 FQDESV (reference sequence). This CDR3 has 16 amino acids. V was pared by 2 bases and J by 0 bases, with 11 bases between. CDR3 loop: CASSLRAGISYNEQFF. For the CDR3, the DNA is TGTGCCAGCAGCTTACGGGCGGGGATCTCCTACAATGAGCAGTTCTTC.

Details on this clonotype: This may be a read error, as it is one base from a much larger clone. This chain uses TRBV7-2 with TRBJ1-1; no clear D. Germline V CDR1 and CDR2: SGHTA, FQGNSA. This CDR3 has 13 amino acids. The CDR3 loop is CAGSLNRNTEAFF. For the CDR3, the DNA is TGTGCCGGCAGCCTAAACAGGAACACTGAAGCTTTCTTT.

The chain employs TRBV5-5 and TRBJ1-5; 11 positions match TRBD1. The CDR3 runs to 15 residues. Germline V gene lookup returns CDR1 SGHKS and CDR2 YYEKEE (reference sequence). With 1 base clipped from V and 5 bases from J, the junction kept 2 bases outside the gene matches. CDR3: CASSLLGQGDQPQHF. The CDR3, as DNA: TGTGCCAGCAGCTTGCTGGGACAGGGGGATCAGCCCCAGCATTTT.

This clonotype showed up just once. V is TRBV7-8 and J is TRBJ1-2, with TRBD1 matching over 7 bases. CDR3 length: 16 amino acids. With 0 bases clipped from V and 5 bases from J, the junction kept 9 bases outside the gene matches. The germline V gene encodes CDR1 SGHVS and CDR2 FQNEAQ. CDR3 region: CASSLAGGPGGYGYTF. CDR3 DNA sequence: TGTGCCAGCAGCTTAGCAGGGGGTCCAGGGGGGTATGGCTACACCTTC.

This chain links TRBV7-2 with TRBJ2-1, with TRBD2 matching 10 bases. J was trimmed by 6 bases and V by 3 bases; bases with no gene match: 2. CDR3 size: 14 residues. Looked up from germline, CDR1 is SGHTA and CDR2 is FQGNSA. CDR3: CASSLGTSANEQFF. CDR3 DNA sequence: TGTGCCAGCAGCTTGGGGACTAGCGCCAATGAGCAGTTCTTC. Combining the CDR3 with reference TRBV7-2 and TRBJ2-1 gives the whole variable domain GAGVSQSPSNKVTEKGKDVELRCDPISGHTALYWYRQSLGQGLEFLIYFQGNSAPDKSGLPSDRFSAERTGGSVSTLTIQRTQQEDSAVYLCASSLGTSANEQFFGPGTRLTVL.

This clonotype occurred a few times. This chain uses TRBV12-3 or TRBV12-4 with TRBJ2-5, with 8 nucleotides matching TRBD2. This CDR3 is built from 15 residues. V was pared by 3 bases and J by 2 bases, with 5 bases of the junction left unmatched. The CDR3 nucleotides read TGTGCCAGCAGTTTGCAGGCGGGGGGTCAAGAGACCCAGTACTTC. Translated, it gives CASSLQAGGQETQYF.

This clonotype occurred many times. The DNA of the CDR3 is TGTGCCAGCAGCTCACGACTAGCGGGGTACAATGAGCAGTTCTTC. Its translation: CASSSRLAGYNEQFF. The V gene is TRBV7-3, the J gene TRBJ2-1; 11 positions match TRBD2. With 4 bases clipped from V and 4 bases from J, the junction kept 3 bases outside the gene matches. The CDR3 has 15 amino acids. Per the germline V gene, CDR1 is SGHTA and CDR2 is FQGTGA. The whole variable domain, remainder taken from reference TRBV7-3 and TRBJ2-1, is GAGVSQTPSNKVTEKGKYVELRCDPISGHTALYWYRQSLGQGPEFLIYFQGTGAADDSGLPNDRFFAVRPEGSVSTLKIQRTERGDSAVYLCASSSRLAGYNEQFFGPGTRLTVL.